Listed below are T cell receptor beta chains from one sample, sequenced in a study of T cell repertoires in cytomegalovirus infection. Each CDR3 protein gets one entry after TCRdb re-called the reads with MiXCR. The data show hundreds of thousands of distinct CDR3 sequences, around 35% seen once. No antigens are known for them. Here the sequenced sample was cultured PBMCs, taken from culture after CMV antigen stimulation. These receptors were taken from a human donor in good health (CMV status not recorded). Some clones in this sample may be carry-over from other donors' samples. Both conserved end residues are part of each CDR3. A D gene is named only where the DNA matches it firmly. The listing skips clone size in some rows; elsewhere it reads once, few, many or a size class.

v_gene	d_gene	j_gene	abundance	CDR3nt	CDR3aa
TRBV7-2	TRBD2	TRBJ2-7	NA	TGTGCCAGCAGCTCCAGGACTAGCGGGGCCTCCTACGAGCAGTACTTC	CASSSRTSGASYEQYF
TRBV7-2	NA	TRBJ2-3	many	TGTGCCAGCAGCTTAGCGGGCGACAGCACAGATACGCAGTATTTT	CASSLAGDSTDTQYF
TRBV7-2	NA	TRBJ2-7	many	TGTGCCAGCAGCTTACGTCACACCGAGCAGTACTTC	CASSLRHTEQYF
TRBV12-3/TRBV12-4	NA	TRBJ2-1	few	TGTGCCAGCAGTTTTCAGACTCCGCACAATGAGCAGTTCTTC	CASSFQTPHNEQFF
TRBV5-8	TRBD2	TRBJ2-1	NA	TGTGCCAGCAGCTTCGAACCGGGACTAGCGTCCTCCTACAATGAGCAGTTCTTC	CASSFEPGLASSYNEQFF
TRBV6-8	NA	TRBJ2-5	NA	TGTGCCAGCAGTCCAGGGACCCAGGGACAGTACTTC	CASSPGTQGQYF
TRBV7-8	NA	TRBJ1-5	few	TGTGCCAGCAGCTTAGCGTGGGCAGGGTGGAGCAATCAGCCCCAGCATTTT	CASSLAWAGWSNQPQHF
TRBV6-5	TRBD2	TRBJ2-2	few	TGTGCCAGCAGTGGGCAGCGGGGAGGGTCCGGGGAGCTGTTTTTT	CASSGQRGGSGELFF
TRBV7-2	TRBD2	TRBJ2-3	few	TGTGCCAGCAGCTTAGTCCCGGGAGGGCCGGTCCCCACCCGTACAGATACGCAGTATTTT	CASSLVPGGPVPTRTDTQYF
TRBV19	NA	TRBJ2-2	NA	TGTGCCAGTACTAGCCCGAATACCGGGGAGCTGTTTTTT	CASTSPNTGELFF
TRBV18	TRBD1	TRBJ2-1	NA	TGTGCCAGCTCACCACCTTGGACAGGGGACAATGAGCAGTTCTTC	CASSPPWTGDNEQFF
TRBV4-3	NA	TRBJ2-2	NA	TGCGCCAGCAGCCAAGAGCGGAGCACCGGGGAGCTGTTTTTT	CASSQERSTGELFF
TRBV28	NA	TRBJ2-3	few	TGTGCCAGCAGCCCCCTGGGTGAAGCGGAGAGGGATACGCAGTATTTT	CASSPLGEAERDTQYF
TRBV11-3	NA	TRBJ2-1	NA	TGTGCCAGCAGCCCAGGGGTGGCGGGATCCTACAATGAGCAGTTCTTC	CASSPGVAGSYNEQFF
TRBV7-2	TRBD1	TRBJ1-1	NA	TGTGCCAGCAGCTTATCGGACAGGGGAACTGAAGCTTTCTTT	CASSLSDRGTEAFF
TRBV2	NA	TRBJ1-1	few	TGTGCCGGGGGACGGGAGAACACTGAAGCTTTCTTT	CAGGRENTEAFF
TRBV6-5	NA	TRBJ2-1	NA	TGTGCCAGCAGTTCACCTGGGGGCAGGGTTATCAATGAGCAGTTCTTC	CASSSPGGRVINEQFF
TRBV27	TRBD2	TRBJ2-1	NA	TGTGCCAGCAGTTCCGTTCTAGCGGGAATAGTACCCAATGAGCAGTTCTTC	CASSSVLAGIVPNEQFF
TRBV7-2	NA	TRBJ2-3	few	TGTGCCAGCAGCTTAATGAGCACCGTAAGCACAGATACGCAGTATTTT	CASSLMSTVSTDTQYF
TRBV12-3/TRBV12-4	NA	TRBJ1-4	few	TGTGCCAGCAGTCCGCGGGACGGCCTGAGGGAAAAACTGTTTTTT	CASSPRDGLREKLFF
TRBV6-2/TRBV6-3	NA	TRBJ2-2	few	TGTGCCAGCACGACAGTGAACACCGGGGAGCTGTTTTTT	CASTTVNTGELFF
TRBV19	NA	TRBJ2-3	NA	TGTGCCAGTAGTATATTCCCCGACAGGAGAGTCACAGATACGCAGTATTTT	CASSIFPDRRVTDTQYF
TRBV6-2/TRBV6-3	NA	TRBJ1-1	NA	TGTGCCAGCAGCCCCCTGGTCGGGACGGGATCTCTCACTGAAGCTTTCTTT	CASSPLVGTGSLTEAFF
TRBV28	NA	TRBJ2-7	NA	TGTGCCAGCAGTCCGCTGGGCGGTCCGAGCTCCTACGAGCAGTACTTC	CASSPLGGPSSYEQYF
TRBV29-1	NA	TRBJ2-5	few	TGCAGCGTTGCCCCGAGAAGGGGACGGGAGACCCAGTACTTC	CSVAPRRGRETQYF
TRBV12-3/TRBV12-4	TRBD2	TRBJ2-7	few	TGTGCCAGTATCGGGACTAGCGGGTACGAGCAGTACTTC	CASIGTSGYEQYF
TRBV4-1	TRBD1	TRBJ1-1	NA	TGTGCCAGCAGCCAGGACAGGGTGGACACTGAAGCTTTCTTT	CASSQDRVDTEAFF
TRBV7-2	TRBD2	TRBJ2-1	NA	TGTGCCAGCAGCTCCCCCCCAGGAGCGGGAGGGGTGTACAATGAGCAGTTCTTC	CASSSPPGAGGVYNEQFF
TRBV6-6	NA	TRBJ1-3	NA	TGTGCCAGCAGTTACTCCGGGAGGGGAAGTTCTGGAAACACCACATATTTT	CASSYSGRGSSGNTTYF
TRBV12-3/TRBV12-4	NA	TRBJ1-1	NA	TGTGCCAGCAGTTCACCGACAGGCTCTGAAGCTTTCTTT	CASSSPTGSEAFF
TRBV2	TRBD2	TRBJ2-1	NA	TGTGCCAGCGGAGCTAGCGGGCCCCTCAATGAGCAGTTCTTC	CASGASGPLNEQFF
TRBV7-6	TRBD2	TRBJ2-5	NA	TGTGCCAGCAGCTTAGGACGCGGGGGATACCAAGAGACCCAGTACTTC	CASSLGRGGYQETQYF
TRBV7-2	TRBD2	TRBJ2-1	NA	TGTGCCAGCAGCTCAGGACTAGAAAACAATGAGCAGTTCTTC	CASSSGLENNEQFF
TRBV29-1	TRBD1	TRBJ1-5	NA	TGCAGCGTTGGGCAGGGGGCTTCGGGCAATCAGCCCCAGCATTTT	CSVGQGASGNQPQHF
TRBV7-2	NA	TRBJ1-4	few	TGTGCCAGCAGCTTAGGTTTCGGGGCCGAGGGTGAAAAACTGTTTTTT	CASSLGFGAEGEKLFF
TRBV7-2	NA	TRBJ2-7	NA	TGTGCCACCAACGGGGAACTTTCTAACTACGAGCAGTACTTC	CATNGELSNYEQYF
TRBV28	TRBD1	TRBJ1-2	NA	TGTGCCAGCAGTACCCCGACAGGGACCTATGGCTACACCTTC	CASSTPTGTYGYTF
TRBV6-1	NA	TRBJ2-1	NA	TGTGCCAGCAAAACCCCCACAGGGTATGAGCAGTTCTTC	CASKTPTGYEQFF
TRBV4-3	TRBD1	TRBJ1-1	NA	TGCGCCAGCAGCCAAGCCGGGACAGGGCGTGAAGCTTTCTTT	CASSQAGTGREAFF
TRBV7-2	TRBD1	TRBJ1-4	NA	TGTGCCAGCAGCTTCAGGGGGCACGAAAAACTGTTTTTT	CASSFRGHEKLFF
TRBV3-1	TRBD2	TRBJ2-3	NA	TGTGCCAGCAGCCTAACGACTAGCGGAGGCGGTACGCAGTATTTT	CASSLTTSGGGTQYF
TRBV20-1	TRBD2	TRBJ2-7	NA	TGCAGTGCTAGACTCGGCGGGAGGTTCGCCTACGAGCAGTACTTC	CSARLGGRFAYEQYF
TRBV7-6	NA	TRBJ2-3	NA	TGTGCCAGCACTCCCGGGGACGGGCGGAGAGATACGCAGTATTTT	CASTPGDGRRDTQYF
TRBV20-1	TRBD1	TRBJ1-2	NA	TGCAGCTCGACAGGGGCGCAGGATGGCTACACCTTC	CSSTGAQDGYTF